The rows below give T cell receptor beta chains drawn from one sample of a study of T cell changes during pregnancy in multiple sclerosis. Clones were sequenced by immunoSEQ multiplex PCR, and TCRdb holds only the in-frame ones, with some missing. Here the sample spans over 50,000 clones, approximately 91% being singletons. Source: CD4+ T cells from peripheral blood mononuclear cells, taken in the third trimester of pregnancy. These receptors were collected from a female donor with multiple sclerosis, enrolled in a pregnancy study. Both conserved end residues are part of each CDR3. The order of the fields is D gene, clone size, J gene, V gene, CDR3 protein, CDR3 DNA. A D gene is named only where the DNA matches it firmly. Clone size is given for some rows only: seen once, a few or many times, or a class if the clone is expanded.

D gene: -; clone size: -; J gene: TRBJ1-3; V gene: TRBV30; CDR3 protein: CAWSVPNSFHGNTIYF; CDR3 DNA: TGTGCCTGGAGTGTACCCAACAGCTTCCATGGAAACACCATATATTTT
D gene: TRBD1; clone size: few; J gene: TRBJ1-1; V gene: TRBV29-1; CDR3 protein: CSHLSLTGRTEAFF; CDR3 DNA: TGCAGTCATCTCTCCTTGACAGGGAGGACTGAAGCTTTCTTT
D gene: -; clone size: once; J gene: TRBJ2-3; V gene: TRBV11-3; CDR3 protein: CASSLTGENTQYF; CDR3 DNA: TGTGCCAGCAGCTTGACAGGAGAAAATACGCAGTATTTT
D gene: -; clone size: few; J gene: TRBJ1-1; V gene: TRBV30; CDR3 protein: CAWSERTEAFF; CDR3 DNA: TGTGCCTGGAGTGAGAGGACTGAAGCTTTCTTT
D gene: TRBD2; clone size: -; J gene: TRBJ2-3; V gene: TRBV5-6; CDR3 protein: CASIETGGKAGGTDTQYF; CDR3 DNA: TGTGCCAGCATCGAAACGGGGGGAAAAGCGGGAGGAACAGATACGCAGTATTTT
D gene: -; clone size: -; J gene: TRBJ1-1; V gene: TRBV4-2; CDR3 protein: CASSQVDTEAFF; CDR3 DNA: TGTGCCAGCAGCCAAGTAGACACTGAAGCTTTCTTT
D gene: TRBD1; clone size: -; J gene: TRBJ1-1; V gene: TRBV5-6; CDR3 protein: CASSRDREVTEAFF; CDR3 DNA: TGTGCCAGCAGCCGGGACAGGGAGGTGACTGAAGCTTTCTTT
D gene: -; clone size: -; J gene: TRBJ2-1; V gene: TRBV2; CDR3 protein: CASSVGGIHNEQFF; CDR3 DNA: TGTGCCAGCAGTGTTGGCGGGATCCACAATGAGCAGTTCTTC
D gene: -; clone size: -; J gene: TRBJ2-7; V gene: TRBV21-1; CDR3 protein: CASRDPDSTGSEQYF; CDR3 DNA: TGTGCCAGCAGAGACCCGGATTCTACAGGGTCCGAGCAGTACTTC
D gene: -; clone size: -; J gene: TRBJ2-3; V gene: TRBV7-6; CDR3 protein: CASSLEAGVIPDTQYF; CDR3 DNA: TGTGCCAGCAGCTTAGAGGCGGGCGTTATTCCAGATACGCAGTATTTT
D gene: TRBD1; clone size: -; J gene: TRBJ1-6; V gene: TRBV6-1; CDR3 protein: CASRSGTGYSPLHF; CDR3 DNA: TGTGCCAGCAGGTCCGGGACAGGTTATTCACCCCTCCACTTT
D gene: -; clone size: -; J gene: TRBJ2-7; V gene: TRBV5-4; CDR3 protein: CASSLEGLSYEQYF; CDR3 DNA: TGTGCCAGCAGCTTGGAGGGACTTTCCTACGAGCAGTACTTC
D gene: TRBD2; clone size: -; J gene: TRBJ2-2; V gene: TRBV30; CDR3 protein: CAWSLGLRLAGEDTGELFF; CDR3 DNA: TGTGCCTGGAGTTTGGGACTCAGACTAGCGGGAGAAGACACCGGGGAGCTGTTTTTT
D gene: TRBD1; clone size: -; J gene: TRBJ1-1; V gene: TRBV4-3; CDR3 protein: CASSPLQGAATEAFF; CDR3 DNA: TGCGCCAGCAGCCCTCTCCAGGGGGCCGCCACTGAAGCTTTCTTT
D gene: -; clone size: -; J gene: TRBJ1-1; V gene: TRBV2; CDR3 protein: CASSEARQDTEAFF; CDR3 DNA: TGTGCCAGCAGTGAAGCGCGACAGGACACTGAAGCTTTCTTT
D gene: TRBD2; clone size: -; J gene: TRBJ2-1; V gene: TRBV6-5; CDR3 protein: CASRKEIAGVKEQFF; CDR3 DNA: TGTGCCAGCAGGAAGGAAATAGCGGGGGTTAAAGAGCAGTTCTTC
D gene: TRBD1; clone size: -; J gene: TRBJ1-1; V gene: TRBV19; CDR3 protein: CASRRARDRMNTEAFF; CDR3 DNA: TGTGCCAGTAGACGTGCCCGGGACAGAATGAACACTGAAGCTTTCTTT
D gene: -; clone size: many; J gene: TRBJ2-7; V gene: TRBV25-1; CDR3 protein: CASSELGAAGAYEQYF; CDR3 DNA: TGTGCCAGCAGTGAATTGGGGGCCGCAGGAGCCTACGAGCAGTACTTC
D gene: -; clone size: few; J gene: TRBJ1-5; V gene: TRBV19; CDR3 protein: CASSISGGNQPQHF; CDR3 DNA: TGTGCCAGTAGTATTTCAGGGGGCAATCAGCCCCAGCATTTT
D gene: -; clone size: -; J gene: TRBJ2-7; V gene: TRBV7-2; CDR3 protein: CASSLGLSAAYDEQYF; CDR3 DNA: TGTGCCAGCAGCCTCGGTTTGAGCGCAGCATACGACGAGCAGTACTTC
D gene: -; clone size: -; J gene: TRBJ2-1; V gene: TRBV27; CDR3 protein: CASSPPTLQVQSSYNEQFF; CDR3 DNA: TGTGCCAGCAGTCCGCCCACACTACAGGTTCAGAGCTCCTACAATGAGCAGTTCTTC
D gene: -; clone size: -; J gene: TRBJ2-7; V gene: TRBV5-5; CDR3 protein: CASSLGGHKRGEQYF; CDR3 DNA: TGTGCCAGCAGCTTAGGGGGACACAAAAGGGGCGAGCAGTACTTC
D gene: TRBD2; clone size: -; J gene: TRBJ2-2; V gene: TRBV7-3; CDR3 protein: CASSQTSGGAGELFF; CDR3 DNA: TGTGCCAGCAGCCAGACTAGCGGGGGGGCCGGGGAGCTGTTTTTT
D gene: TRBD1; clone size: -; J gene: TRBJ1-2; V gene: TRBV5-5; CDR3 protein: CASSVQGVNYGYTF; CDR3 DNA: TGTGCCAGCAGCGTACAGGGGGTGAACTATGGCTACACCTTC
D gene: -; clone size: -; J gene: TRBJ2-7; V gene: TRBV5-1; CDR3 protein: CASSGGLPTYEQYF; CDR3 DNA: TGCGCCAGCAGCGGCGGACTCCCCACCTACGAGCAGTACTTC
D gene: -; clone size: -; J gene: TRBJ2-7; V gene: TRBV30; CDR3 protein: CAWSGLSYEQYF; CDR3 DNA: TGTGCCTGGAGTGGACTCTCCTACGAGCAGTACTTC
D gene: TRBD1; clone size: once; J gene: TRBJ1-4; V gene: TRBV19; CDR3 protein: CASPWTGLKVGEKLFF; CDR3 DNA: TGTGCCAGTCCTTGGACAGGGCTTAAGGTAGGTGAAAAACTGTTTTTT
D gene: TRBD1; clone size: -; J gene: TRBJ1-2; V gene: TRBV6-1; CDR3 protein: CASSVLTGTGDGYTF; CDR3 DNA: TGTGCCAGCAGTGTTCTTACCGGGACAGGGGATGGCTACACCTTC
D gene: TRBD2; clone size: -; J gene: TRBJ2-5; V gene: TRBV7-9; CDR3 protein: CASSSQGLAGGETQYF; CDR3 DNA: TGTGCCAGCAGCTCTCAGGGACTAGCGGGAGGAGAGACCCAGTACTTC
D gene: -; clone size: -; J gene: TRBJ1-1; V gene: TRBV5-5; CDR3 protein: CASSLTARSEAFF; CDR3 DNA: TGTGCCAGCAGCTTGACCGCCCGGTCTGAAGCTTTCTTT
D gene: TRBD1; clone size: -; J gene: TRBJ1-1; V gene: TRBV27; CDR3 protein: CASSLGSRGLPRAFF; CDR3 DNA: TGTGCCAGCAGTTTAGGTAGTAGGGGGCTACCTAGAGCTTTCTTT
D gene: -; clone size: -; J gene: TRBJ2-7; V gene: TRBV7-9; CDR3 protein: CASSLNSENFLDF; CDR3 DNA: TGTGCCAGCAGCTTAAACAGTGAGAATTTCTTGGACTTC
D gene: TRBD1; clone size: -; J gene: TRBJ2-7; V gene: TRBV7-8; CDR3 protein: CASSLIGQGTYEQYF; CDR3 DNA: TGTGCCAGCAGCTTGATAGGACAGGGGACGTACGAGCAGTACTTC
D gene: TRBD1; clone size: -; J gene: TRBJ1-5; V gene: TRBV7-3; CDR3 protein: CASSSEGTGDQPQHF; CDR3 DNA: TGTGCCAGCAGCTCAGAGGGGACAGGGGACCAGCCCCAGCATTTT
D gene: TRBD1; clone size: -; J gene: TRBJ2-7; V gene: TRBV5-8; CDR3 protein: CASSKPRDRVDEQYF; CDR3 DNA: TGTGCCAGCAGCAAACCCCGGGACAGGGTGGACGAGCAGTACTTC
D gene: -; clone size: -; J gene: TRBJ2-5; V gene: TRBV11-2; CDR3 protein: CASGFTGIQETQYF; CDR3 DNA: TGTGCCAGCGGATTTACAGGGATACAAGAGACCCAGTACTTC
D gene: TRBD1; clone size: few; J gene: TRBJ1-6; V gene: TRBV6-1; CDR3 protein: CASSEGTGRSPLHF; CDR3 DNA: TGTGCCAGCAGTGAAGGGACAGGGAGGTCACCCCTCCACTTT
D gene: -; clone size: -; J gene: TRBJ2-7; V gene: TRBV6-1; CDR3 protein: CASSEGAGSPYEQYF; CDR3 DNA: TGTGCCAGCAGTGAAGGGGCGGGATCCCCCTACGAGCAGTACTTC
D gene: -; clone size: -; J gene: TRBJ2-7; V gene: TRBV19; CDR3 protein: CASSREHSYEQYF; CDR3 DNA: TGTGCCAGTAGTAGAGAACACTCCTACGAGCAGTACTTC
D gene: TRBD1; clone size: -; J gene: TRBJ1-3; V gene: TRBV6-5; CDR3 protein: CASSYSGGTGGNTIYF; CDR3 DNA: TGTGCCAGCAGTTACTCCGGGGGGACAGGTGGAAACACCATATATTTT
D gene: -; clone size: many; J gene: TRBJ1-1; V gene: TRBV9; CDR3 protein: CASTAGGGTEAFF; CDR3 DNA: TGTGCCAGCACCGCGGGGGGAGGTACTGAAGCTTTCTTT
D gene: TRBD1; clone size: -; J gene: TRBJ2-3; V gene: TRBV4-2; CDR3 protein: CASSQAGGQGGDTQYF; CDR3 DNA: TGTGCCAGCAGCCAAGCAGGTGGACAGGGAGGAGATACGCAGTATTTT
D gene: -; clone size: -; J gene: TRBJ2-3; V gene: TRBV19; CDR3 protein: CASSMPLATMGTDTQYF; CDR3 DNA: TGTGCCAGTAGTATGCCACTAGCTACAATGGGGACAGATACGCAGTATTTT
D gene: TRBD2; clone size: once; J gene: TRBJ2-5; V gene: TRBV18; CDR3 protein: CASSPPLGGDFSETQYF; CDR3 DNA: TGTGCCAGCTCACCACCACTGGGAGGGGATTTTTCCGAGACCCAGTACTTC